The 21 T cell receptor beta chains listed next were all sequenced from one sample in a study of T cells in Graves' hyperthyroidism and ophthalmopathy. RNA transcripts gave rise to amplified TCR beta CDR3 regions. When the TCR CDR3 underwent first-round RT-PCR, the HTBI primer set was used. TCRdb re-called the multiplex PCR reads with MiXCR, one entry per CDR3 protein. Of fewer than 450,000 distinct CDR3 sequences detected, approximately 18% appear once; the ten largest clones hold approximately 33%. The sequencing sample was made of blood. The receptors originated from a young woman with Graves' hyperthyroidism that later progressed to Graves' ophthalmopathy.

This CDR3 is CAISETWAGKGSYNEQFF. In nucleotides, the CDR3 is TGTGCCATCAGTGAGACGTGGGCAGGGAAGGGCTCCTACAATGAGCAGTTCTTC. The chain joins TRBV10-3 to TRBJ2-1; D perhaps matches TRBD1 (5 bases). CDR1 and CDR2 (germline): ENHRY, SYGVKD. There are 18 residues in the CDR3. Trimming pared 2 bases from V and 0 bases from J, leaving 17 bases between.

In its sample, this clonotype was seen many times. The chain uses TRBV28 and TRBJ2-5, with 8 positions matching TRBD1. The CDR3 has 14 amino acids. J lost 2 bases, V lost 3 bases, and 2 bases had no gene match. Looked up from germline, CDR1 is MDHEN and CDR2 is SYDVKM. This CDR3 reads CASSFGQGQETQYF. The CDR3 nucleotides are TGTGCCAGCAGTTTCGGACAGGGACAAGAGACCCAGTACTTC.

The rearrangement links TRBV7-3 to TRBJ2-1, with 7 bases matching TRBD2. Germline trimming cut 5 bases from V and 2 bases from J; bases unmatched to any gene: 6. This CDR3 spans 15 amino acids. Germline loops: CDR1 SGHTA, CDR2 FQGTGA. The CDR3 loop is CASSPPGGTYNEQFF. The CDR3 DNA follows: TGTGCCAGCAGCCCCCCGGGAGGTACCTACAATGAGCAGTTCTTC.

This rearrangement joins TRBV11-3 to TRBJ2-1, with D possibly matching TRBD2 (6 bases). Germline values: CDR1 SGHNT, CDR2 YENEEA. The germline V and J ends were trimmed by 1 base and 5 bases, with 12 bases remaining between them. This CDR3 comprises 15 residues. CDR3 protein: CASSLGVREDNEQFF. In DNA form, the CDR3 reads TGTGCCAGCAGCTTAGGGGTGAGGGAGGACAATGAGCAGTTCTTC.

This clonotype has a count of ten or more. CDR3 protein: CASSQLQGGYYEQYF. CDR3 sequence (DNA): TGTGCCAGCAGCCAACTGCAGGGGGGGTACTACGAGCAGTACTTC. The chain joins TRBV3-1 to TRBJ2-7; the D gene could be TRBD1 or TRBD2 (7 bases each). Trimming stripped 2 bases from V and 3 bases from J, with 14 bases between. CDR3 length: 15 amino acids. Germline V CDR1 and CDR2: LGHDT, YNNKEL (reference sequence).

Ten or more counts support this clonotype. The V and J genes are TRBV27 and TRBJ2-2; the D gene is possibly TRBD2 (7 bases). V was shortened by 5 bases and J by 2 bases, with 21 bases between the two germline ends. Germline V gives CDR1 MNHEY, CDR2 SMNVEV (reference sequence). The CDR3 runs to 18 residues. The CDR3 DNA follows: TGTGCCAGCAGTCTATATCCGACGAGGGGGGGAAACACCGGGGAGCTGTTTTTT. The encoded protein is CASSLYPTRGGNTGELFF.

The V and J genes are TRBV12-3 or TRBV12-4 and TRBJ2-5, with D tentatively TRBD1 (6 bases). This CDR3 has 14 residues. Trimming shortened V by 6 bases and J by 2 bases, and 13 bases separated the two germline ends. DNA for the CDR3: TGTGCCAGCAGCCTACATCAGGGGCAAGAGACCCAGTACTTC. Its translation is CASSLHQGQETQYF.

This clonotype has a count of ten or more. The rearrangement joins TRBV28 to TRBJ1-2, with a tentative D call TRBD1 (5 bases). CDR3 length: 15 residues. Looked up from germline, CDR1 is MDHEN and CDR2 is SYDVKM. The germline V and J ends were trimmed by 8 bases and 7 bases, with 23 bases remaining between them. CDR3 region: CASHEGRSGPGGYTF. The DNA of the CDR3 is TGTGCCAGCCACGAGGGGAGATCGGGACCGGGTGGCTACACCTTC.

This clonotype has at least ten counts. This chain joins TRBV11-2 and TRBJ1-1; D is undetermined. Germline V gene data show CDR1 as SGHAT and CDR2 as FQNNGV. The CDR3 covers 14 residues. V gave up 4 bases and J gave up 2 bases, with 11 bases separating them. The CDR3 is CASSSSGPNTEAFF. The CDR3 DNA reads TGTGCCAGCAGCTCGAGTGGGCCCAACACTGAAGCTTTCTTT.

This clonotype was recorded many times. The chain recombines TRBV6-2 or TRBV6-3 with TRBJ2-1; D uncertain. V lost 6 bases and J 0 bases, leaving 9 bases between the germline ends. Germline V gene data show CDR1 as MNHEY and CDR2 as SVGEGT. There are 14 residues in the CDR3. This chain's CDR3 is CASRTLGSYNEQFF. DNA for the CDR3: TGTGCCAGCAGGACCCTCGGCTCCTACAATGAGCAGTTCTTC.

This clonotype was seen repeatedly, ten times or more. This chain connects TRBV20-1 to TRBJ2-3, with 7 bases aligning to TRBD2. The germline V gene encodes CDR1 DFQATT and CDR2 SNEGSKA (reference sequence). The trim removed 0 bases at V and 2 bases at J, leaving 5 bases unmatched. The CDR3 has 15 amino acids. The CDR3 region is CSARDSGGLTDTQYF. CDR3 nucleotide sequence: TGCAGTGCTAGAGATTCGGGGGGTCTCACAGATACGCAGTATTTT.

This clonotype was seen a handful of times. The chain employs TRBV6-2 or TRBV6-3 and TRBJ2-5; D uncertain. The V gene's germline CDR1 is MNHEY and CDR2 SVGEGT. Trimming cost V 0 bases and J 0 bases, with 5 bases left between them. This CDR3 contains 14 residues. This CDR3 is CASSYSRNQETQYF. The CDR3 nucleotides are TGTGCCAGCAGTTACTCCCGGAACCAAGAGACCCAGTACTTC.

There are a few counts of this clonotype. The rearrangement links TRBV7-9 to TRBJ1-1, with 9 positions matching TRBD1. The CDR3 has 16 amino acids. J gave up 1 base and V 4 bases, and 7 bases lay outside the gene matches. Germline-derived CDR1 and CDR2 are SEHNR and FQNEAQ (reference sequence). CDR3 sequence (DNA): TGTGCCAGCAGCTCCACCCCGGACAGGGGGAACACTGAAGCTTTCTTT. Its protein product is CASSSTPDRGNTEAFF.

The V and J genes are TRBV2 and TRBJ2-2, with D perhaps TRBD2 (5 bases). V gave up 4 bases and J gave up 3 bases, with 18 bases separating them. Looked up from germline, CDR1 is SNHLY and CDR2 is FYNNEI. This CDR3 is 17 amino acids long. The CDR3 reads CASSVWTVQEDTGELFF. CDR3 in DNA: TGTGCCAGCAGTGTCTGGACGGTTCAGGAGGACACCGGGGAGCTGTTTTTT.

This clonotype was counted a few times. The rearrangement joins TRBV14 to TRBJ2-1; 11 positions match TRBD2. The CDR3 has 17 amino acids. The ends lost 1 base at V and 5 bases at J; junction bases unmatched: 7. Per germline, CDR1 SGHDN and CDR2 FVKESK. The CDR3 is CASSQVRDSGRDNEQFF. CDR3 bases: TGTGCCAGCAGCCAAGTCCGTGATAGCGGGAGGGACAATGAGCAGTTCTTC.

The rearrangement joins TRBV12-3 or TRBV12-4 to TRBJ2-3; D is undetermined. V lost 6 bases and J 2 bases, leaving 15 bases between the germline ends. CDR3 size: 15 residues. This CDR3 reads CASRSTGHATDTQYF. CDR3 nucleotides: TGTGCCAGCAGATCGACCGGCCACGCCACAGATACGCAGTATTTT.

In this sample, this clonotype turned up many times. This chain uses TRBV19 with TRBJ1-2, with unresolved D. V shed 5 bases and J shed 0 bases, with 13 bases lying between them. Germline lookup yields CDR1 LNHDA and CDR2 SQIVND (reference sequence). The CDR3 sequence is 15 residues long. The CDR3 spells CASSGYSSPNYGYTF. The CDR3 DNA reads TGTGCCAGTAGTGGGTATTCGAGCCCTAACTATGGCTACACCTTC.

This clonotype was found many times. This chain joins TRBV11-2 and TRBJ2-2; perhaps TRBD2 as D (5 bases). The CDR3 consists of 14 residues. Germline-derived CDR1 and CDR2 are SGHAT and FQNNGV. V lost 0 bases to trimming and J lost 6 bases, with 8 bases between them. CDR3 loop: CASSLEGAPGELFF. The CDR3 nucleotides are TGTGCCAGCAGCTTAGAGGGAGCCCCCGGGGAGCTGTTTTTT.

This clonotype was detected only a few times. V gene TRBV6-1 combines with J gene TRBJ1-4; 8 bases fit TRBD1. Germline-derived CDR1 and CDR2 are MNHNS and SASEGT. V lost 6 bases, J lost 10 bases, and 19 bases stayed unmatched. The CDR3 runs to 17 residues. The CDR3 here is CASRSITLTGVGGKLFF. The CDR3 nucleotides read TGTGCCAGCAGATCTATAACCTTGACAGGGGTCGGCGGAAAACTGTTTTTT.

This clonotype came up a few times. This chain links TRBV27 with TRBJ2-7, with 10 nucleotides matching TRBD2. The CDR3 length is 14 residues. Unmatched junction bases numbered 0, after V lost 4 bases and J lost 0 bases. Germline V gene lookup returns CDR1 MNHEY and CDR2 SMNVEV (reference sequence). CDR3 protein: CASSSSGGSYEQYF. The CDR3 DNA sequence: TGTGCCAGCAGTTCTAGCGGGGGCTCCTACGAGCAGTACTTC.

This clonotype was seen once. CDR3 DNA sequence: TGTGCCAGCAGCTTCCAGCGTCTCGCCTACGAGCAGTACTTC. It is translated as CASSFQRLAYEQYF. The V call is TRBV11-2, the J call TRBJ2-7; no definite D call. The CDR3 is 14 amino acids. Deletions cut 3 bases from V and 2 bases from J, with 11 bases between. The germline gives CDR1 SGHAT, CDR2 FQNNGV.